These 11 T cell receptor beta chains originate from one sample sequenced in a study of cytotoxic CD8 clonotypes in ibrutinib-treated CLL. The table came from immunoSEQ multiplex PCR; TCRdb's copy has only in-frame clones and leaves some out. Among 75,000 to 80,000 clones listed, approximately 87% were seen once. This specimen consisted of PBMCs, obtained after 24 months of ibrutinib treatment. The receptors stem from a human donor with chronic lymphocytic leukemia.

V and J are TRBV28 and TRBJ1-1; D possibly corresponds to TRBD1 (5 bases). V lost 3 bases and J 2 bases, leaving 10 bases between the germline ends. The CDR3 is 14 residues long. Germline V CDR1 and CDR2: MDHEN, SYDVKM. This CDR3 is CASSLIQENTEAFF. The DNA for the CDR3 is TGTGCCAGCAGTTTGATACAGGAAAACACTGAAGCTTTCTTT.

This clone has a single count. J is TRBJ2-3 and V is TRBV7-2; the D gene could be TRBD1 or TRBD2 (6 bases each). This CDR3 contains 15 residues. V was shortened by 2 bases and J by 0 bases, with 9 bases between the two germline ends. The germline gives CDR1 SGHTA, CDR2 FQGNSA. The DNA of the CDR3 is TGTGCCAGCAGCTTACGAGGGGGGAGCACAGATACGCAGTATTTT. Residues: CASSLRGGSTDTQYF.

The V gene is TRBV29-1, the J gene TRBJ2-1, with 7 bases lining up with TRBD2. Germline V gives CDR1 SQVTM, CDR2 ANQGSEA. Losses at the gene ends were 3 bases for V and 7 bases for J; bases not matched to a gene: 6. The CDR3 is 13 residues long. DNA of the CDR3: TGCAGCGTTGATTATGGGACTACGAATGAGCAGTTCTTC. Residues: CSVDYGTTNEQFF.

The V gene is TRBV28, the J gene TRBJ2-7, with D possibly called TRBD1 or TRBD2 (5 bases each). V lost 3 bases and J lost 2, with 11 bases in between. Germline V CDR1 and CDR2: MDHEN, SYDVKM. There are 14 residues in the CDR3. CDR3 DNA: TGTGCCAGCAGTTTGGGGGACCGACCCTACGAGCAGTACTTC. Protein: CASSLGDRPYEQYF. Full variable domain (remainder filled in from reference TRBV28 and TRBJ2-7): DVKVTQSSRYLVKRTGEKVFLECVQDMDHENMFWYRQDPGLGLRLIYFSYDVKMKEKGDIPEGYSVSREKKERFSLILESASTNQTSMYLCASSLGDRPYEQYFGPGTRLTVT.

V is TRBV11-2 and J is TRBJ1-1; TRBD1 is a possible D gene (6 bases). Germline values: CDR1 SGHAT, CDR2 FQNNGV. Trimming left V 0 bases short and J 5 bases short, with 19 bases between. The CDR3 spans 17 residues. The CDR3 region is CASSLDSWGARGTEAFF. The CDR3 DNA is TGTGCCAGCAGCTTAGACAGTTGGGGGGCTAGGGGGACTGAAGCTTTCTTT.

In this sample, this clone turned up many times. The chain uses TRBV4-3 and TRBJ2-1; 10 nucleotides align to TRBD2. Trimming took 1 base from V and 0 from J; bases not matched to a gene: 0. The CDR3 extends over 16 amino acids. Germline V CDR1 and CDR2: LGHNA, YSLEER. The CDR3 loop reads CASSQGLAGSYNEQFF. CDR3 in DNA: TGCGCCAGCAGCCAAGGACTAGCGGGCTCCTACAATGAGCAGTTCTTC.

V is TRBV5-1 and J is TRBJ2-6; weak D call: TRBD1 (6 bases). Germline CDR1 SGHRS, CDR2 YFSETQ. V was pared by 4 bases and J by 4 bases, with 12 bases between. The CDR3 runs 15 residues. The chain's CDR3 is CASSTGQLGANVLTF. The CDR3 nucleotides are TGCGCCAGCAGCACAGGACAGCTGGGGGCCAACGTCCTGACTTTC.

The rearrangement links TRBV29-1 to TRBJ2-2; D might be TRBD1 (6 bases). The V end was cut by 4 bases, the J end by 6 bases, with 15 bases between. The CDR3 is made up of 14 amino acids. Germline lookup yields CDR1 SQVTM and CDR2 ANQGSEA. CDR3 region: CSVVGATRAGELFF. CDR3 in DNA: TGCAGCGTTGTGGGGGCCACTCGGGCCGGGGAGCTGTTTTTT.

The V call is TRBV2, the J call TRBJ2-2; D might be TRBD1 or TRBD2, each matching 5 bases. V was cut by 3 bases and J by 4 bases, with 15 bases left in between. The CDR3 totals 16 residues. The V gene's germline CDR1 is SNHLY and CDR2 FYNNEI. The CDR3 DNA reads as TGTGCCAGCAGTGATGAGGGGCGAGGGGCCACCGGGGAGCTGTTTTTT. Translation: CASSDEGRGATGELFF.

The chain is built from TRBV28 and TRBJ2-7; D perhaps matches TRBD1 (6 bases). This CDR3 is 15 amino acids long. V was pared by 6 bases and J by 0 bases, with 15 bases between. From germline, CDR1 is MDHEN and CDR2 SYDVKM. CDR3 DNA: TGTGCCAGCAGACTGGGGGCTGGAAGCTCCTACGAGCAGTACTTC. Its translation is CASRLGAGSSYEQYF.

This chain uses TRBV12-5 with TRBJ1-3; D not certain. Trimming cost V 3 bases and J 0 bases, with 0 bases left between them. The CDR3 covers 12 residues. Germline-derived CDR1 and CDR2 are LGHNT and FRNRAP. This chain's CDR3 is CASGFSGNTIYF. As DNA, the CDR3 is TGTGCTAGTGGTTTCTCTGGAAACACCATATATTTT.